Listed below are T cell receptor beta chains from one sample, sequenced in a study of identical twins. TCRdb recomputed calls from the 5' RACE reads with MiXCR, one row per CDR3 protein. The sample shows about 190,000 distinct CDR3 sequences, approximately 15% of them seen only once. These same data were also listed under a study on T cells expressing NK-cell markers.

Sequenced input: CD8+ T cells sorted from blood. All receptors derive from a woman between 18 and 29 years old in good health. Each CDR3 is given with its conserved first and last residue. For some rows the clone size is stated as once, few or many, or as a class when expanded; others skip it.

abundance: -; len: 12; v_gene: TRBV12-3/TRBV12-4; CDR3aa: CASEGDSRGYTF
abundance: few; len: 12; v_gene: TRBV6-2/TRBV6-3; CDR3aa: CASSFTNYGYTF
abundance: -; len: 15; v_gene: TRBV7-8; CDR3aa: CASSSGSWNTDTQYF
abundance: few; len: 18; v_gene: TRBV6-5; CDR3aa: CASSYPTSGRAPSYEQYF
abundance: -; len: 16; v_gene: TRBV13; CDR3aa: CASSLVFEGSGDEQFF
abundance: many; len: 13; v_gene: TRBV20-1; CDR3aa: CSARGPDQETQYF
abundance: few; len: 12; v_gene: TRBV7-9; CDR3aa: CASSNFKNEQFF
abundance: -; len: 15; v_gene: TRBV4-3; CDR3aa: CASSQDLAGRQPQHF
abundance: -; len: 14; v_gene: TRBV5-1; CDR3aa: CASSLDMKNTEAFF
abundance: -; len: 14; v_gene: TRBV7-9; CDR3aa: CASSLATGGDEQYF
abundance: -; len: 14; v_gene: TRBV9; CDR3aa: CASSAGRNQETQYF
abundance: -; len: 13; v_gene: TRBV27; CDR3aa: CASSLVTSNEQYF
abundance: few; len: 12; v_gene: TRBV29-1; CDR3aa: CSVVWGYNEQFF
abundance: -; len: 15; v_gene: TRBV2; CDR3aa: CASSPPGGERDIQYF
abundance: few; len: 15; v_gene: TRBV12-3/TRBV12-4; CDR3aa: CASRATSLGNQPQHF
abundance: -; len: 13; v_gene: TRBV5-6; CDR3aa: CASSSGAAYEQYF
abundance: few; len: 13; v_gene: TRBV7-9; CDR3aa: CASSYDRVPEQYF
abundance: -; len: 15; v_gene: TRBV29-1; CDR3aa: CSVERREYGTDTQYF
abundance: -; len: 13; v_gene: TRBV20-1; CDR3aa: CSARGLYSYEQYF
abundance: -; len: 13; v_gene: TRBV20-1; CDR3aa: CSASRTQGNEQFF
abundance: few; len: 12; v_gene: TRBV6-2/TRBV6-3; CDR3aa: CASSYRQETQYF
abundance: -; len: 16; v_gene: TRBV15; CDR3aa: CATSSAGSGGEDEQYF
abundance: few; len: 15; v_gene: TRBV7-8; CDR3aa: CASSLEQGAWTEAFF
abundance: many; len: 17; v_gene: TRBV6-1; CDR3aa: CASKPKGQGRAGNEQFF
abundance: -; len: 18; v_gene: TRBV12-3/TRBV12-4; CDR3aa: CAITPGFRGTNIDYGYTF
abundance: -; len: 12; v_gene: TRBV3-1; CDR3aa: CASSRETGELFF
abundance: -; len: 16; v_gene: TRBV3-1; CDR3aa: CASSQGWGLSYNEQFF
abundance: -; len: 14; v_gene: TRBV6-5; CDR3aa: CASSYSGPSYEQYF
abundance: few; len: 15; v_gene: TRBV7-7; CDR3aa: CASSLADTPSYGYTF
abundance: few; len: 13; v_gene: TRBV4-2; CDR3aa: CASSQGSGNTIYF
abundance: few; len: 15; v_gene: TRBV10-3; CDR3aa: CAISGTGEPYNEQFF
abundance: -; len: 11; v_gene: TRBV20-1; CDR3aa: CSARLASEQYF
abundance: -; len: 16; v_gene: TRBV19; CDR3aa: CASSSGLAGVFNEQFF
abundance: -; len: 12; v_gene: TRBV7-9; CDR3aa: CASTATTDTQYF
abundance: few; len: 18; v_gene: TRBV6-5; CDR3aa: CASSYSWQREGPYNEQFF
abundance: few; len: 16; v_gene: TRBV15; CDR3aa: CATSRDSANVNTEAFF
abundance: few; len: 12; v_gene: TRBV20-1; CDR3aa: CSARPLDPEAFF
abundance: few; len: 14; v_gene: TRBV12-3/TRBV12-4; CDR3aa: CASSRGTVLEPQHF
abundance: -; len: 20; v_gene: TRBV5-4; CDR3aa: CASSSPGLAGGHTKFGELFF
abundance: -; len: 19; v_gene: TRBV3-1; CDR3aa: CASSQDKEVGRAYHQPQHF
abundance: few; len: 18; v_gene: TRBV9; CDR3aa: CASSAIPLEGVGSTEAFF
abundance: -; len: 13; v_gene: TRBV7-6; CDR3aa: CASSSDRGHEQYF
abundance: -; len: 12; v_gene: TRBV2; CDR3aa: CASRTETDTQYF